The T cell receptor beta chain described here comes from a study of blood T cells in healthy people across ages (dated by TCRdb to the mid-2010s). Some background on the complete study: In model experiments, roughly one uniquely barcoded TCR beta cDNA molecule per two T cells was captured by template switching. Using the same blood draw, the study looked at two additional independent replicas of 1 million unique cDNA reads for two donors, one aged 18 to 30 and the other aged 80 or older. To track age-related changes in TCR beta repertoire diversity, the study relied on deep sequencing normalized with unique cDNA molecular identifiers. Four age groups were formed from the donors: young (average approximately 15 years), middle-aged (approximately 41), aged (under 70) and long-lived (roughly 88). To avoid experimental bias, donors of different ages were distributed randomly across sequencing lanes.

What the authors observed across the whole study: Estimates of total diversity based on one million sequenced T cells were considered lower bounds and underestimates. The CMV infection status of donors was not known, potentially confounding age-related changes in expanded clonotypes. As age increased, observed TCR beta diversity per million T cells dropped in a roughly linear way, and a significant reduction was already evident by age 40. Conclusive comparison of naive and antigen-experienced compartments was prevented by the profiling of bulk unsorted PBMCs. A strong correlation was found between observed TCR beta diversity and the percentage of naive T cells measured by flow cytometry. Compared with the aged group, more naive CD4+ T cells, fewer expanded clones and increased TCR diversity were shown by the long-lived group, suggesting age selection.

The CDR3 has 14 amino acids, counting the end cysteine and phenylalanine. Kept here is only the CDR3 DNA, which spans 42 bases and is read in frame from base 1. The germline V gene (reference sequence) provides CDR1 DFQATT and CDR2 SNEGSKA. At the junction V is shortened by 3 bases and J by 6 bases, with 17 bases in between. Donors were approximately 42 systemically healthy Caucasian individuals from Russia aged roughly 6 to 95 years. Each donor gave roughly 9 milliliters of peripheral blood, drawn into EDTA-treated Vacutainer tubes. Ficoll-Paque density-gradient centrifugation was used to isolate PBMCs, with at least 7 million obtained per sample. Total RNA, at least 6 micrograms per sample, was extracted from PBMCs with Trizol reagent. Naive CD45RAhigh/CD27high T cell percentages were measured by flow cytometry on a PBMC aliquot from every donor. Concerning this clonotype: Its cognate antigen has yet to be identified. No qualities accompany the bases; no much larger clone lies one base away.

Library prep was done by 5' RACE. Sequencer: Illumina HiSeq 2500. A second about 6 to 11 cycle PCR used a sample-barcoded 5' primer and a J-beta primer mix. Each TCR beta cDNA molecule received a unique molecular identifier from a template-switch 5' adaptor carrying 12 random nucleotides. Each sample yielded at least 2.5 million CDR3-containing paired-end reads. The Mint cDNA synthesis kit, primed by a TRBC-specific oligonucleotide, was used to synthesize first-strand cDNA from all RNA. Following uracil-DNA glycosylase treatment, a first 18-cycle PCR with universal primers M1SS and BC2_uni_R was performed on all cDNA. Turning to the authors' computational methods: For normalization, 1 million high-quality reads, each with a distinct molecular identifier, were randomly selected from each sample. Instead of being binned into consensus sequences, reads that shared molecular identifiers were thrown out. MiTCR, set to a Q25 quality threshold and the strictest error-elimination algorithm, was used for CDR3 identification, clonotype clustering and error correction. A nonparametric unseen species model using Euler transformation provided a lower-bound estimate of total TCR beta diversity. In-frame beta chains were kept once TCRdb had trimmed the public reads at Q25 with fastp and called clones with MiXCR. Rows are combined by CDR3 protein, so each entry shows the most common genes and DNA. The V and J calls were not made by the authors but by TCRdb's processing. The sample table lists over 600,000 distinct CDR3 sequences, 35% to 60% of them with a count of one. The ten largest clonotypes hold 15% to 20% of the sample.

The chain uses TRBV20-1 and TRBJ1-1; possibly the D gene is TRBD1, per 5 matching bases. Sequenced: blood. The source is a man older than 75 in good health. This receptor has the CDR3 CSASPGHGIPEAFF. The bases read TGCAGTGCTAGCCCGGGGCACGGGATCCCTGAAGCTTTCTTT.